This T cell receptor beta chain was retrieved from a study of beta chain features in type 1 diabetes. The isolated RNA, all of it, was reverse transcribed, so expressed TCRB transcripts were what got sequenced. The assay was immunoSEQ multiplex PCR, and TCRdb's table has in-frame clones only and misses some. The table records approximately 250,000 clones, 24% of them present only once. General observations from the study: Researchers report that Type 1 diabetes patients had moderately but significantly shorter TCRB CDR3s across all four CD4+ subsets. There were fewer insertions and more deletions at the VDJ junctions of type 1 diabetes patients.

Comment on this clone: What it binds is not known.

Trimming cost V 3 bases and J 9 bases; bases outside gene matches: 8. The CDR3 sequence is 13 residues long. CDR1 and CDR2 from the germline V gene are LNHDA and SQIVND (reference sequence). In all sorted populations, purity surpassed 98%. This receptor was taken from a woman in her thirties with type 1 diabetes. The material sequenced was naive CD4+ T cells from blood. This rearrangement joins TRBV19 to TRBJ2-7; 7 bases are a match to TRBD2. CDR3 amino acids: CASSIERDQVQYF. The CDR3 bases are TGTGCCAGTAGTATCGAGCGGGATCAAGTGCAGTACTTC.